This TCR beta chain was documented in a study of blood T cell repertoires in COVID-19. Whole-study context: COVID-19 samples collected from the United States, Italy and Spain covered acute and convalescent phases. In each case, the material was cDNA or gDNA derived from T cells, B-cell-depleted T cells, or PBMCs.

Germline lookup yields CDR1 MNHNS and CDR2 SASEGT. With V trimmed by 0 bases and J by 8 bases, 6 bases remained unmatched. This CDR3 has 15 amino acids. Using immunoSEQ multiplex PCR, the repertoire was profiled, and TCRdb retains in-frame clones only, with some absent. The table records 100,000 or so clones, around nine tenths of them present only once. The rearrangement joins TRBV6-1 to TRBJ2-1; 8 nucleotides agree with TRBD2. The sequenced sample consisted of peripheral blood. This TCR came from a woman in her forties or fifties in a cohort sampled during active COVID-19. The CDR3 DNA reads TGTGCCAGCAGTGAAGCGAGCGGGGGCACCGATGAGCAGTTCTTC. This codes for CASSEASGGTDEQFF.